These T cell receptor beta chains were read from a single sample in a study of cytomegalovirus exposure and HLA in healthy donors. Sequencing was performed with immunoSEQ multiplex PCR; in TCRdb, only in-frame clones are kept and a portion is missing. This sample carries about 110,000 clones, roughly 80% of them seen once, and the ten largest clones take over 5%. Sequenced input: PBMCs. Every receptor here comes from a female donor in good health and CMV-seropositive. CDR3s include the opening cysteine and the closing phenylalanine or tryptophan. The order of the fields is V gene, J gene, clone size, D gene, CDR3 protein, CDR3 DNA. The D gene is left open where the match is weak. Clone size is given for some rows only: seen once, a few or many times, or a class if the clone is expanded.

TRBV5-1	TRBJ2-2	NA	TRBD2	CASSPIAGTNTGELFF	TGCGCCAGCAGCCCGATAGCGGGGACGAACACCGGGGAGCTGTTTTTT
TRBV27	TRBJ2-7	few	NA	CASSFFGGSPLVPYF	TGTGCCAGCAGTTTCTTCGGGGGAAGCCCCCTCGTTCCGTACTTC
TRBV10-3	TRBJ1-2	NA	NA	CAISPGANYGYTF	TGTGCCATCAGCCCAGGGGCCAACTATGGCTACACCTTC
TRBV7-9	TRBJ2-7	NA	NA	CASSSAAIAHEQYF	TGTGCCAGCAGTTCAGCGGCTATCGCCCACGAGCAGTACTTC
TRBV2	TRBJ1-2	NA	TRBD1	CANHRDRGYGYTF	TGTGCCAACCACCGGGACAGGGGTTATGGCTACACCTTC
TRBV9	TRBJ1-2	once	TRBD1	CASSVGGGGQGSYGYTF	TGTGCCAGCAGCGTAGGCGGGGGGGGACAGGGGAGCTATGGCTACACCTTC
TRBV7-2	TRBJ2-1	NA	TRBD2	CASSPGRNSGAYNEQFF	TGTGCCAGCAGCCCCGGAAGAAATAGCGGGGCATACAATGAGCAGTTCTTC
TRBV6-6	TRBJ2-7	NA	TRBD1	CASQGSSYEQYF	TGTGCCTCACAGGGGAGCTCCTACGAGCAGTACTTC
TRBV7-2	TRBJ2-1	NA	TRBD2	CASSLVGLAGVPNEQFF	TGTGCCAGCAGCTTAGTTGGACTAGCGGGAGTCCCCAATGAGCAGTTCTTC
TRBV2	TRBJ1-2	NA	TRBD1	CASRALTGNYGYTF	TGTGCCAGCAGGGCATTGACAGGGAACTATGGCTACACCTTC
TRBV12-5	TRBJ1-2	NA	NA	CASGSLGGGGGYTF	TGTGCTAGTGGTTCTCTTGGGGGAGGAGGTGGCTACACCTTC
TRBV28	TRBJ2-7	NA	NA	CASTPPANRGRSDEQYF	TGTGCCAGCACCCCTCCAGCGAATAGAGGGAGGAGCGACGAGCAGTACTTC
TRBV19	TRBJ2-1	NA	NA	CASSIGALGSWENEQFF	TGTGCCAGTAGTATAGGGGCTTTGGGGTCCTGGGAGAATGAGCAGTTCTTC
TRBV6-5	TRBJ2-7	NA	TRBD1	CASSYKGDSSYEQYF	TGTGCCAGCAGTTACAAGGGGGACAGCTCCTACGAGCAGTACTTC
TRBV6-1	TRBJ1-5	NA	NA	CASSEHRGNQPQHF	TGTGCCAGCAGTGAGCATCGAGGGAATCAGCCCCAGCATTTT
TRBV2	TRBJ1-1	NA	TRBD1	CASSWPGQALNTEAFF	TGTGCCAGCAGCTGGCCTGGACAGGCATTAAACACTGAAGCTTTCTTT
TRBV4-2	TRBJ2-3	NA	NA	CASSQSSDLGTDTQYF	TGTGCCAGCAGCCAATCTAGCGACTTAGGTACAGATACGCAGTATTTT
TRBV2	TRBJ1-1	NA	NA	CASSEALRGGGAFF	TGTGCCAGCAGTGAAGCGTTGCGGGGCGGGGGAGCTTTCTTT
TRBV25-1	TRBJ1-3	NA	TRBD1	CASSEWGQGASGNTIYF	TGTGCCAGCAGTGAATGGGGACAGGGGGCATCCGGAAACACCATATATTTT
TRBV2	TRBJ2-3	NA	NA	CASSDHRVSADTQYF	TGTGCCAGCAGTGACCACAGGGTTTCGGCAGATACGCAGTATTTT
TRBV5-1	TRBJ1-4	once	NA	CASSELPGNKGEKLFF	TGCGCCAGCAGCGAACTACCGGGAAACAAGGGTGAAAAACTGTTTTTT
TRBV4-2	TRBJ2-4	NA	NA	CASSQDLFRDTIAKNIQYF	TGTGCCAGCAGCCAAGATCTATTCCGGGACACAATAGCCAAAAACATTCAGTACTTC
TRBV10-2	TRBJ1-2	few	NA	CASSESSSRQGGYTF	TGCGCCAGCAGTGAGTCGAGCAGCCGCCAGGGAGGCTACACCTTC
TRBV6-1	TRBJ1-5	NA	NA	CASSELYDSNQPQHF	TGTGCCAGCAGTGAACTATACGATAGCAATCAGCCCCAGCATTTT